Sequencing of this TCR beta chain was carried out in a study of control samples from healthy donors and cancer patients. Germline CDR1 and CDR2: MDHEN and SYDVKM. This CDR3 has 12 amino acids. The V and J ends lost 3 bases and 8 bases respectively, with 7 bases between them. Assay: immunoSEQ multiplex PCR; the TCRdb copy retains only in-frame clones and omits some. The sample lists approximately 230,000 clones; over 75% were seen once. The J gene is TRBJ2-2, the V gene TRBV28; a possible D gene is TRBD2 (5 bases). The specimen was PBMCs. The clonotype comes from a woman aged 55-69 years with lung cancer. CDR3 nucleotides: TGTGCCAGCAGTTTGCAGCGGGGGGAGCTGTTTTTT. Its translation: CASSLQRGELFF.